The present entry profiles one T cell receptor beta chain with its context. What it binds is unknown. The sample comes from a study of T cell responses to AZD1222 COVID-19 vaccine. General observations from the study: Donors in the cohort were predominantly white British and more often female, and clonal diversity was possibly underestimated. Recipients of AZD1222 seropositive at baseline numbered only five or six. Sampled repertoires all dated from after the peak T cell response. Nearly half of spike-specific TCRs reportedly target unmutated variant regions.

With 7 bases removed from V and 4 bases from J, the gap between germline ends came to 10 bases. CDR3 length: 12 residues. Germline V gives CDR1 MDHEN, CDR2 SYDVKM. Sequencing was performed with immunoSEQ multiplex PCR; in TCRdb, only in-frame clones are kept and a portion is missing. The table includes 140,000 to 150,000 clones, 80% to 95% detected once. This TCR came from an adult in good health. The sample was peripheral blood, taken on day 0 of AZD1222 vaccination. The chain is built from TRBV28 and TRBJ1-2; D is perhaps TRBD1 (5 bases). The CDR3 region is CASKGSLYGYTF. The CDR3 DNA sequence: TGTGCCAGCAAGGGGAGCCTCTATGGCTACACCTTC.